The next 8 T cell receptor beta chains were all read from a single sample in a study of blood T cell repertoires in COVID-19. TCRdb's table, derived via immunoSEQ multiplex PCR, lists solely in-frame clones and lacks some. The table lists fewer than 400,000 clones, 90% to 95% of them singletons. Sequenced sample: PBMCs or T cells enriched from blood (not recorded which). The receptors stem from a woman in her twenties or thirties who had been exposed to COVID-19.

The chain joins TRBV2 to TRBJ2-3; tentatively, D is TRBD2 (7 bases). This CDR3 has 15 residues. The V gene's germline CDR1 is SNHLY and CDR2 FYNNEI. Trimming removed 9 bases at V and 0 bases at J, with 16 bases between. Written as DNA, the CDR3 is TGTGCCAGGCGGGGGCTAGCGAGTAGCACAGATACGCAGTATTTT. Translating gives CARRGLASSTDTQYF.

The chain uses TRBV5-8 and TRBJ1-2, with D uncertain. Germline V gene data show CDR1 as SGHTS and CDR2 as YDEGEE. V lost 0 bases and J lost 4, with 13 bases in between. CDR3 length equals 15 residues. This chain's CDR3 is CASSLEPAAGYGYTF. The DNA for the CDR3 is TGTGCCAGCAGCTTGGAGCCAGCGGCCGGCTATGGCTACACCTTC.

CDR3 sequence (DNA): TGTGCCAGCAGATCGACAGGGAAAAGGCCTGAAGCTTTCTTT. Translating it yields CASRSTGKRPEAFF. V and J are TRBV5-4 and TRBJ1-1; the match to TRBD1 covers 7 bases. Germline V gene data show CDR1 as SGHNT and CDR2 as YYREEE (reference sequence). The V and J ends lost 5 bases and 6 bases, in that order; junction bases with no gene match: 10. The CDR3 extends over 14 amino acids. The full variable domain, rest sourced from reference TRBV5-4 and TRBJ1-1, is ETGVTQSPTHLIKTRGQQVTLRCSSQSGHNTVSWYQQALGQGPQFIFQYYREEENGRGNFPPRFSGLQFPNYSSELNVNALELDDSALYLCASRSTGKRPEAFFGQGTRLTVV.

The gene calls are TRBV19 and TRBJ2-3; TRBD2 agrees at 10 bases. V was pared by 1 base and J by 0 bases, with 7 bases of the junction left unmatched. CDR1 is LNHDA and CDR2 is SQIVND in the germline V gene (reference sequence). The CDR3 runs 18 residues. CDR3 sequence: CASSIAPPAGGSTDTQYF. The CDR3 region has the DNA TGTGCCAGTAGTATAGCCCCCCCAGCGGGGGGGAGCACAGATACGCAGTATTTT.

The chain combines TRBV5-1 with TRBJ1-2; perhaps TRBD1 as D (6 bases). The CDR3 length is 11 residues. From germline, CDR1 is SGHRS and CDR2 YFSETQ. Trimming removed 5 bases at V and 9 bases at J, with 11 bases between. CDR3 residues: CASRGGASYTF. DNA for the CDR3: TGCGCCAGCAGGGGGGGGGCGAGCTACACCTTC.

This chain links TRBV6-5 with TRBJ2-2; D is undetermined. CDR1 is MNHEY and CDR2 is SVGAGI in the germline V gene. This CDR3 has 12 residues. Between the trimmed V and J ends, which lost 7 bases and 6 bases, there was a span of 9 bases. Here the CDR3 reads CASTGGPGELFF. For the CDR3, the DNA is TGTGCCAGCACCGGCGGTCCCGGGGAGCTGTTTTTT.

This chain joins TRBV7-7 and TRBJ2-7; TRBD2 aligns across 11 bases. The CDR3 contains 15 residues. Germline V gene lookup returns CDR1 SSHAT and CDR2 FNYEAQ (reference sequence). V shed 1 base and J 4 bases; nucleotides not matched to a gene: 3. DNA for the CDR3: TGTGCCAGCAGCTTAGGAGCTAGCGGGGGGTACGAGCAGTACTTC. Protein sequence: CASSLGASGGYEQYF. The whole variable domain, filled in from reference TRBV7-7 and TRBJ2-7, reads GAGVSQSPRYKVTKRGQDVTLRCDPISSHATLYWYQQALGQGPEFLTYFNYEAQPDKSGLPSDRFSAERPEGSISTLTIQRTEQRDSAMYRCASSLGASGGYEQYFGPGTRLTVT.

V usage is TRBV20-1 and J usage is TRBJ1-2; 8 nucleotides align to TRBD1. The CDR3 sequence is 15 residues long. The ends lost 3 bases at V and 2 bases at J; junction bases unmatched: 8. Looked up from germline, CDR1 is DFQATT and CDR2 is SNEGSKA (reference sequence). CDR3 amino acids: CSASRAGQANYGYTF. DNA for the CDR3: TGCAGTGCTAGTAGGGCGGGACAGGCGAACTATGGCTACACCTTC.